The source of this T cell receptor (beta chain) is a study of molecular identifiers for immune sequencing clone quantification (dated by TCRdb to 2017 to 2018). For the wider study: For a replicate experiment, the RNA from either about 20,000 or 100,000 naive CD8 T cells was divided into five aliquots, and four of those aliquots went on to sequencing. This methods study used CD8 T cells to benchmark TCR RNA copy counting and molecular-identifier clustering-based TCR repertoire sequencing (MIDCIRS). The study at large found these results: In CMV-specific effector cells, over 99% of molecules were held by clones above 20 RNA copies, whereas under 1% of molecules were held by such clones in naive cells. Highly expanded clone sizes could be underestimated if identical TCR molecules share a barcode. About three recovered TCR RNA copies per cell were obtained by modeling, versus 9 to 10 by digital PCR, implying a capture efficiency of 25% to 30%. When barcode sub-clustering was not used, chimeric consensus sequences inflated TCR diversity, with chimeras reaching as high as 47%. The naive libraries included spiked-in Jurkat TCR RNA (10 copies' worth), and this RNA is not part of the donor repertoire. A single cell's worth of spiked-in Jurkat TCR RNA was reported detectable even among 750,000 to 1,000,000 naive CD8 T cells.

The germline V gene supplies CDR1 LGHNA and CDR2 YSLEER. Counted from cysteine to phenylalanine, this CDR3 has 16 amino acids. Only CDR3 DNA is held: 48 bases, read in frame from base 1. V trim: 4 bases; J trim: 2 bases; unmatched bases: 5. Receptor amplification or capture employed PCR. The sequencer listed for this sample is NextSeq 500. Preparation of bulk TCR libraries followed a previously described approach, with the TCR primers listed in Table S5. Total RNA was purified with the Qiagen AllPrep DNA/RNA kit. Reads from multiple sequencing runs of the same library were pooled before analysis. Per the authors' processing: Reads were retained only if their TCR constant sequence matched exactly, and those retained reads were trimmed to 150 nt and grouped according to their 12-nt molecular barcodes. Within each barcode group, reads were sub-clustered at a 15% Levenshtein threshold, and quality-weighted consensus sequences were built per RNA molecule. Non-functional sequences were filtered out, along with any lower-count sequence sitting one edit away from another sequence. On the basis of fitting two negative binomial distributions, barcode sub-clusters with fewer than 20% of the maximum read count were discarded. Clones were called with MiXCR by TCRdb after fastp trimmed the public reads at Q25, and only in-frame beta chains were retained. Every entry covers one CDR3 protein and lists the most common genes and DNA from its rows. The V and J calls follow TCRdb's processing rather than the paper's. The sample data list hundreds of thousands of distinct CDR3 sequences, and around 25% of these were observed just once. About 0.73% of the sample comes from the top ten.

Libraries of naive CD8 T cells were built from anywhere between about 20,000 and 1,000,000 sorted cells, with 10%, 30% or 50% of the purified RNA used. Naive CD8 T cells were FACS-sorted as CD8+CD4-CCR7+CD45RA+ on a BD FACSAria II into RLT Plus buffer. Detection sensitivity was tested by spiking Jurkat RNA equal to roughly ten TCR copies' worth into samples containing about 19,000-1,000,000 naive CD8 T cells. CD8 T cells were enriched with RosetteSep CD8+ T Cell Enrichment Cocktail and Ficoll-Paque, followed by ACK red cell lysis. With regard to this clonotype: The antigen it recognizes is unknown. Per-base qualities were not stored, and no clone one base away is much larger.

Sequenced input: naive CD8+ T cells from blood, with Jurkat cell RNA spiked in. The cell subset or site label of this sample denotes: FACS-sorted CD8+CD4-CCR7+CD45RA+ naive T cells. The source is a human donor in good health. Some libraries in this study had Jurkat cell RNA spiked in. The chain is made from TRBV4-3 and TRBJ1-4, with 9 bases matching TRBD1. The CDR3 here reads CASSPDRGYTNEKLFF. The DNA sequence is given as TGCGCCAGCAGCCCCGACAGGGGGTACACTAATGAAAAACTGTTTTTT.